The rows below give T cell receptor beta chains drawn from one sample of a study of PD-1 blockade in classical Hodgkin lymphoma. TCRdb's copy holds only in-frame clones and misses some; the assay was immunoSEQ multiplex PCR. Here the sample spans around 99,000 clones, roughly 79% being singletons. The starting material was peripheral blood mononuclear cells (PBMCs), obtained before the second cycle of nivolumab. Receptors originate from a human donor with classical Hodgkin lymphoma. CDR3s leave out the opening cysteine and the closing phenylalanine or tryptophan.

J: TRBJ2-6
V: TRBV29-1
CDR3: SVGLAGANVLT

J: TRBJ1-1
V: TRBV15
CDR3: ATSRDGTGATEAF

J: TRBJ1-4
V: TRBV7-9
CDR3: ASSLSVSNEKLF

J: TRBJ1-5
V: TRBV10-2
CDR3: ASSGQRNQPQH

J: TRBJ2-3
V: TRBV6-5
CDR3: ASSRSGLAGDTQY

J: TRBJ2-1
V: TRBV7-3
CDR3: ASSPTGANEQF

J: TRBJ2-1
V: TRBV6-6
CDR3: ASSYSGSYNEQF

J: TRBJ1-1
V: TRBV28
CDR3: ASSPRQGARDIEAF

J: TRBJ1-2
V: TRBV7-2
CDR3: ASSDRGGRAYGYT

J: TRBJ2-7
V: TRBV28
CDR3: ASRWDSQIYEQY

J: TRBJ2-2
V: TRBV19
CDR3: ASIPLGGKDTGELF

J: TRBJ2-3
V: TRBV5-4
CDR3: ASSSRGSDTQY

J: TRBJ2-1
V: TRBV6-5
CDR3: ASRRTSGDYNEQF

J: TRBJ1-1
V: TRBV5-1
CDR3: ASSELGWNTEAF

J: TRBJ1-1
V: TRBV6-5
CDR3: ASSSPPTAEAF

J: TRBJ2-1
V: TRBV5-1
CDR3: ASTRDSYNEQF

J: TRBJ1-4
V: TRBV4-3
CDR3: ASSQYLQGRANEKLF

J: TRBJ2-2
V: TRBV10-3
CDR3: AISVLGTASTGELF

J: TRBJ1-2
V: TRBV7-2
CDR3: ASSSQGGTFGYT

J: TRBJ2-2
V: TRBV10-3
CDR3: AISERGGTGELF

J: TRBJ1-2
V: TRBV4-3
CDR3: ASSQDLLPIYGYT

J: TRBJ2-1
V: TRBV9
CDR3: ASSVVGVGEQF

J: TRBJ1-5
V: TRBV19
CDR3: ASSHPGLSNQPQH